The following is a TCR beta chain sequence with its context. The data are from a study of blood T cell repertoires in COVID-19. Turning to the study itself: Samples taken during acute and convalescent COVID-19 were collected in the United States, Italy and Spain.

Original handling: The authors estimated nucleated cell counts from reference gene primer amplification. Repertoires were generated with immunoSEQ multiplex PCR, while TCRdb's copy carries only in-frame clones and drops some. V, J and clone size reflect that table, while D and trimming were determined from the DNA. The sample shows over 65,000 clones, around 86% of them seen only once. This CDR3 spans 14 amino acids. Germline V gene sequence: CDR1 MDHEN, CDR2 SYDVKM. V was pared by 4 bases and J by 5 bases, with 12 bases between. This chain joins TRBV28 and TRBJ2-1; D gene ambiguous. The TCR originated in an older man with acute or convalescent COVID-19. The sample consisted of peripheral blood. As DNA, the CDR3 is TGTGCCAGCAGTTCGGCCGCAGGCCACAATGAGCAGTTCTTC. This sequence encodes CASSSAAGHNEQFF.